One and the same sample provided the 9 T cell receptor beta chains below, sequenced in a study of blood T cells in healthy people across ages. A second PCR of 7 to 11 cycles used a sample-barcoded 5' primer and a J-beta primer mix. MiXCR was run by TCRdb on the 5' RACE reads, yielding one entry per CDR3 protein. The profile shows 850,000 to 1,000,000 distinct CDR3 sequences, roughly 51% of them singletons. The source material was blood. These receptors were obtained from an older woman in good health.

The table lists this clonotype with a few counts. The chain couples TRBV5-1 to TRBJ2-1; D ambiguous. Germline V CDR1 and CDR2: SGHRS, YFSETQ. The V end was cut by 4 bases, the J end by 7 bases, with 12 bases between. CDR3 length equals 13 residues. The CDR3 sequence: CASSPPQPNEQFF. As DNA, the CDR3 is TGCGCCAGCAGCCCGCCTCAACCGAATGAGCAGTTCTTC.

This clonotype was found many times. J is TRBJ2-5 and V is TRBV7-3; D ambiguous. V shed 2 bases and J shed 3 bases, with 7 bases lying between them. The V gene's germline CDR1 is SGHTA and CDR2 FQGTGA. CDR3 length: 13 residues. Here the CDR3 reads CASSLRREETQYF. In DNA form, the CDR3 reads TGTGCCAGCAGCTTACGCAGAGAAGAGACCCAGTACTTC.

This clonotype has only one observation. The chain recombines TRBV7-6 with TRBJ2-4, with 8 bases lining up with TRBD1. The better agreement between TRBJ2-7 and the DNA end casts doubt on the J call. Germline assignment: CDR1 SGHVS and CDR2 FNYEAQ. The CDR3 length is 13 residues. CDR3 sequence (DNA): TGTGCCAGCAGCTTAGTACAGGGGGACGAGCAGTACTTC. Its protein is CASSLVQGDEQYF.

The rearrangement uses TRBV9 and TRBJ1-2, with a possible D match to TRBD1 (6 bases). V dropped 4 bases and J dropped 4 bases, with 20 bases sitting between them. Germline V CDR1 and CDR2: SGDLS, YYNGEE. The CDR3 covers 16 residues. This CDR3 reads CASSFLEAGALYGYTF. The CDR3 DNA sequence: TGTGCCAGCAGCTTCCTCGAAGCGGGGGCGCTCTATGGCTACACCTTC.

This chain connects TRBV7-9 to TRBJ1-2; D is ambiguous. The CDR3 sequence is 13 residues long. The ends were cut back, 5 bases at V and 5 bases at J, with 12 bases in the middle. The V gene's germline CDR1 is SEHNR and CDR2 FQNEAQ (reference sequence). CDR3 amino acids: CASSPRQLYGYTF. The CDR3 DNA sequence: TGTGCCAGCAGCCCTCGGCAGCTATATGGCTACACCTTC.

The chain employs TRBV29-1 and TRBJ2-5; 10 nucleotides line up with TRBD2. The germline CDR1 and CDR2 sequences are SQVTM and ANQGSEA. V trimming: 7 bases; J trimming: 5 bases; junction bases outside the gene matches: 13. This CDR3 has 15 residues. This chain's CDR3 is CSAQSPSGRAETQYF. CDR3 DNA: TGCAGCGCCCAGTCCCCTAGCGGGAGAGCGGAGACCCAGTACTTC. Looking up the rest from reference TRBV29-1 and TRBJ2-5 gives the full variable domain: SAVISQKPSRDICQRGTSLTIQCQVDSQVTMMFWYRQQPGQSLTLIATANQGSEATYESGFVIDKFPISRPNLTFSTLTVSNMSPEDSSIYLCSAQSPSGRAETQYFGPGTRLLVL.

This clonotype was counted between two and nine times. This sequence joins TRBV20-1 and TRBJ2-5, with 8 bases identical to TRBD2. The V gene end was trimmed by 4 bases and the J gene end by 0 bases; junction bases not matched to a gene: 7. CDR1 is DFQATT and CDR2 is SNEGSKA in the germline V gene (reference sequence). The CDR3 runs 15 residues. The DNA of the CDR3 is TGCAGTGCTATAGCTAGCGGGTTGTACCAAGAGACCCAGTACTTC. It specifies CSAIASGLYQETQYF.

The CDR3 sequence is CASRAEGATNEKLFF. In nucleotides, the CDR3 is TGCGCCAGCAGAGCGGAGGGTGCAACTAATGAAAAACTGTTTTTT. The V gene is TRBV5-1, the J gene TRBJ1-4; unclear D gene. The CDR3 runs 15 residues. Trimming cost V 5 bases and J 0 bases, with 11 bases left between them. Germline loops: CDR1 SGHRS, CDR2 YFSETQ.

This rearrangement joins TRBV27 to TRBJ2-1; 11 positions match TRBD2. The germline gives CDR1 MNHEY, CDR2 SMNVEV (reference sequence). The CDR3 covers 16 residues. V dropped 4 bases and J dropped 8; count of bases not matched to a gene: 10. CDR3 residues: CASSSLAGVPSYEQFF. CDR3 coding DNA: TGTGCCAGCAGTTCACTAGCGGGAGTCCCCTCCTATGAGCAGTTCTTC.